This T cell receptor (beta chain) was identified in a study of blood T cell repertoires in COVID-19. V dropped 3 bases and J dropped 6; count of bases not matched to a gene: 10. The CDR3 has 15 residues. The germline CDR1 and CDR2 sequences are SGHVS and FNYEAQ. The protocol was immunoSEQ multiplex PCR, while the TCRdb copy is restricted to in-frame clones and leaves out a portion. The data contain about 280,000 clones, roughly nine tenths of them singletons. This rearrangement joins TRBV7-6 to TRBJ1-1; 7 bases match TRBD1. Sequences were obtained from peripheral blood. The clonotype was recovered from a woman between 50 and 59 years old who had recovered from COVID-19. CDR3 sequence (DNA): TGTGCCAGCAGCTTGGGGGCCCAGGGGGGCGCTGAAGCTTTCTTT. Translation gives CASSLGAQGGAEAFF. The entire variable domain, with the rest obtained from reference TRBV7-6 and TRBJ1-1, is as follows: GAGVSQSPRYKVTKRGQDVALRCDPISGHVSLYWYRQALGQGPEFLTYFNYEAQQDKSGLPNDRFSAERPEGSISTLTIQRTEQRDSAMYRCASSLGAQGGAEAFFGQGTRLTVV.